This T cell receptor (beta chain) was sequenced in a study of blood T cell repertoires in COVID-19. Whole-study context: The United States, Italy and Spain supplied acute and convalescent COVID-19 samples. T cells, B-cell-depleted T cells, or PBMCs provided the cDNA or gDNA that served as material.

In the original processing: From reference gene primer amplification, estimates of nucleated cell counts were derived. Assay used: immunoSEQ multiplex PCR; TCRdb lists only in-frame clones, some missing. Clone size and the V and J calls come from that table; the DNA yielded D and trimming. The sample yields around 700,000 clones, approximately 90% seen once. Germline V lookup: CDR1 SNHLY, CDR2 FYNNEI. Trimming cost V 7 bases and J 4 bases, with 11 bases left between them. The CDR3 is 13 residues long. The chain has TRBV2 and TRBJ1-5, with TRBD1 as a possible D gene (5 bases). This TCR was sampled from a young woman with acute or convalescent COVID-19. Sequencing was done on a sample of peripheral blood. The CDR3 bases are TGTGCCAGCATGTTGGGGGGAAATCAGCCCCAGCATTTT. This encodes CASMLGGNQPQHF. The full variable domain, its missing parts supplied by reference TRBV2 and TRBJ1-5, is EPEVTQTPSHQVTQMGQEVILRCVPISNHLYFYWYRQILGQKVEFLVSFYNNEISEKSEIFDDQFSVERPDGSNFTLKIRSTKLEDSAMYFCASMLGGNQPQHFGDGTRLSIL.